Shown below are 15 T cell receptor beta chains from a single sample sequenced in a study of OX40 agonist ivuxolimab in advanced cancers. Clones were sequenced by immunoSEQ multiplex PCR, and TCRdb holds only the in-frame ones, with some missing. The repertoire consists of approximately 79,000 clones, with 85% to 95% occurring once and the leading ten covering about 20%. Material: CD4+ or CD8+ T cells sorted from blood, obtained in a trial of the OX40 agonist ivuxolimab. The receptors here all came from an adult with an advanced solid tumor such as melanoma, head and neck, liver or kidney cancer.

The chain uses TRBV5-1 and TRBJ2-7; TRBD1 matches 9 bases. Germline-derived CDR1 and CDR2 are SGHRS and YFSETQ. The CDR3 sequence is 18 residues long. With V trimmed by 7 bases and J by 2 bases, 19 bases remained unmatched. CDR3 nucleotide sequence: TGCGCCAGCTTACTCGGAGGACAGGGGTGGGCCCCCGCCTACGAGCAGTACTTC. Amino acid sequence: CASLLGGQGWAPAYEQYF.

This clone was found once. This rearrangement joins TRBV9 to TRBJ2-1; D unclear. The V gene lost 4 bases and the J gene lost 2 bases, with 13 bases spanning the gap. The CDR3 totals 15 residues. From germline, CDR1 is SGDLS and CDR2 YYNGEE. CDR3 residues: CASSPRPGAYNEQFF. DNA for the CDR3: TGTGCCAGCAGCCCTAGACCCGGTGCCTACAATGAGCAGTTCTTC.

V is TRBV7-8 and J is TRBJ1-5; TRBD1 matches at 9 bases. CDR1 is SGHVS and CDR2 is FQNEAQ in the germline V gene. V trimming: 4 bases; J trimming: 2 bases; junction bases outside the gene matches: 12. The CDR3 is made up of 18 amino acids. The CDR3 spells CASSYIGTGLGGNQPQHF. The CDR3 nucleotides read TGTGCCAGCAGCTATATTGGGACAGGGTTGGGAGGCAATCAGCCCCAGCATTTT.

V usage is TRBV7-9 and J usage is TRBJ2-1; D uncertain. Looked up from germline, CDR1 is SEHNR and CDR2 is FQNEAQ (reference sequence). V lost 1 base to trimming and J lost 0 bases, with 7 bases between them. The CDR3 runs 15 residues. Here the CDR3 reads CASSLDGSSYNEQFF. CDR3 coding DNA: TGTGCCAGCAGCTTAGACGGCAGCTCCTACAATGAGCAGTTCTTC.

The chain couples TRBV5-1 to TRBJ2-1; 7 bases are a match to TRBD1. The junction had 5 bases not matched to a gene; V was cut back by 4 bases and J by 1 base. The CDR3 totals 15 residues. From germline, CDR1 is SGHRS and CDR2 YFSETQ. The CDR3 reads CASSPGTVSYNEQFF. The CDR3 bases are TGCGCCAGCAGCCCGGGGACAGTATCCTACAATGAGCAGTTCTTC.

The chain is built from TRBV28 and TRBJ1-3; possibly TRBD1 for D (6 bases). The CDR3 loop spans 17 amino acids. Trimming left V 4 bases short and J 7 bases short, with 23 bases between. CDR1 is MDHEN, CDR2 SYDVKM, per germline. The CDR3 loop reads CASSSPHLNREGNTIYF. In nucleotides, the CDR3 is TGTGCCAGCAGTTCACCCCACCTCAACAGGGAAGGCAACACCATATATTTT.

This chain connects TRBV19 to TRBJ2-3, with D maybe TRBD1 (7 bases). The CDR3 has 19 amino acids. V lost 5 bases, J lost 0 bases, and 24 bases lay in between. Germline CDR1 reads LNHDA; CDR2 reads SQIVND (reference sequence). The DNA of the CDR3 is TGTGCCAGTAGTTCGACAGGGACCCCTCGACTAGTGAGCACAGATACGCAGTATTTT. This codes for CASSSTGTPRLVSTDTQYF.

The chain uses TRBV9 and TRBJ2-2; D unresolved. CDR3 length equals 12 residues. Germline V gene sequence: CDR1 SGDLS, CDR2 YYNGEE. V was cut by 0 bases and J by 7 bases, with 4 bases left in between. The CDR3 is CASSVEDGELFF. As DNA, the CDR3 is TGTGCCAGCAGCGTAGAGGACGGGGAGCTGTTTTTT.

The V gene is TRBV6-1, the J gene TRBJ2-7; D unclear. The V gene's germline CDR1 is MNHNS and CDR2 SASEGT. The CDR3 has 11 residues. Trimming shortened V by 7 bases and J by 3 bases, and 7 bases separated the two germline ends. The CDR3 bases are TGTGCCAGCAACCGGGTCTACGAGCAGTACTTC. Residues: CASNRVYEQYF.

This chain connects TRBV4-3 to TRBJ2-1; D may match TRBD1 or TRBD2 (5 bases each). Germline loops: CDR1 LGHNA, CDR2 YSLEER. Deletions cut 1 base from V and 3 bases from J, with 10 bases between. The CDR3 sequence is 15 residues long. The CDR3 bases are TGCGCCAGCAGCCAAGGCAGGGCGGGCTACAATGAGCAGTTCTTC. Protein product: CASSQGRAGYNEQFF.

The CDR3 reads CASSPSTGGYTEAFF. CDR3 DNA: TGTGCCAGTAGTCCCTCGACAGGGGGCTACACTGAAGCTTTCTTT. The chain recombines TRBV19 with TRBJ1-1; 10 bases align to TRBD1. There are 15 residues in the CDR3. Looked up from germline, CDR1 is LNHDA and CDR2 is SQIVND (reference sequence). V lost 5 bases and J lost 3; bases outside the gene matches: 6.

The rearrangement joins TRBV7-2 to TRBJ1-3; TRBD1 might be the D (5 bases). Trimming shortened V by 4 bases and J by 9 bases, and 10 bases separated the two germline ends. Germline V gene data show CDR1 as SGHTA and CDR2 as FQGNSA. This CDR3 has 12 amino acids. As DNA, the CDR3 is TGTGCCAGCAGCTATCCCACAGGCACCATATATTTT. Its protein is CASSYPTGTIYF.

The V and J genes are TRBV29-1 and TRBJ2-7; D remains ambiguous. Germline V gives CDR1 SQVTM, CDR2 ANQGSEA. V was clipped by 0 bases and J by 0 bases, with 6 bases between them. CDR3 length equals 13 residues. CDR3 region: CSVEDPDSYEQYF. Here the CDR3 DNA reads TGCAGCGTTGAAGATCCGGACTCCTACGAGCAGTACTTC.

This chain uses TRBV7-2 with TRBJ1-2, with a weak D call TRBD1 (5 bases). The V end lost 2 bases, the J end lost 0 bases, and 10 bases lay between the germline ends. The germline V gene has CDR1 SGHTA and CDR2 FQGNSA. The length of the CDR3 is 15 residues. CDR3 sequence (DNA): TGTGCCAGCAGCTTAAGACAGATCACTAACTATGGCTACACCTTC. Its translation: CASSLRQITNYGYTF.

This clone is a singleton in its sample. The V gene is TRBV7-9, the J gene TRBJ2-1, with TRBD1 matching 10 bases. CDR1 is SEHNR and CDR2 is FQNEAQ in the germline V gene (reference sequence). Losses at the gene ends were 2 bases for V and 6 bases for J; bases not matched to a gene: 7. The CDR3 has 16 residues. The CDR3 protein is CASSLFGQGVTNEQFF. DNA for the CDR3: TGTGCCAGCAGCTTATTCGGACAGGGGGTTACCAATGAGCAGTTCTTC.